Sequencing of this TCR beta chain was carried out in a study of T-cell memory formation after mild COVID-19. TCRdb re-derived calls from the 5' RACE reads in MiXCR, one entry per CDR3 protein. There are approximately 450,000 distinct CDR3 sequences in the sample; 15% to 20% occur only once, and about 12% lies in the top ten. V lost 1 base, J lost 3 bases, and 14 bases lay in between. The germline gives CDR1 MGHRA, CDR2 YSYEKL. The CDR3 has 16 residues. The sample consisted of PBMCs or a T cell subset sorted from them (not recorded which). This TCR came from an adult woman who had mild COVID-19 (a few samples of this study predate the infection). Cell type and time point are not known. The rearrangement joins TRBV4-1 to TRBJ2-3; D call uncertain. CDR3 in DNA: TGCGCCAGCAGCCAAGGCCCACCTCCTAGGACAGATACGCAGTATTTT. It codes for CASSQGPPPRTDTQYF.